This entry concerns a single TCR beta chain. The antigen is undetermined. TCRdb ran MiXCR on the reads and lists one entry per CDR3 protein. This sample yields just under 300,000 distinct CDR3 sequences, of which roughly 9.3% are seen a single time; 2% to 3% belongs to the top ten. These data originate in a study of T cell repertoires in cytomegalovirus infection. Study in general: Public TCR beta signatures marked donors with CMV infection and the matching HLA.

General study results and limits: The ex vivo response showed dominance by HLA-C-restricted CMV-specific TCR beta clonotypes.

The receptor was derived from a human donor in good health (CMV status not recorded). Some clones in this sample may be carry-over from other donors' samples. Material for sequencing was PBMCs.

CDR3 in DNA: TGTGCCAGCAGCTTGGTAGGCAGGGGCACGACACCCCTCCACTTT. Amino acid sequence: CASSLVGRGTTPLHF. The J gene is TRBJ1-6, the V gene TRBV5-6; tentatively, D is TRBD1 (6 bases). Germline CDR1 reads SGHDT; CDR2 reads YYEEEE. The germline V and J ends were trimmed by 0 bases and 11 bases, with 15 bases remaining between them. The CDR3 covers 15 residues.